The source of this T cell receptor beta chain is a study of cytomegalovirus exposure and HLA in healthy donors. Notes on the study in general: Immune exposure data for these donors was limited to CMV serostatus.

Researchers ran the PCR with 60 Vbeta and 13 Jbeta primers. The assay was immunoSEQ multiplex PCR, and TCRdb's table has in-frame clones only and misses some. Counted here are roughly 40,000 clones, approximately 52% occurring once; the ten biggest clones make up 12%. V was clipped by 1 base and J by 5 bases; unmatched bases: 5. This CDR3 region has 16 residues. CDR1 is SGHNT, CDR2 YYREEE, per germline (reference sequence). Comments on this clone: Its target is unknown.

The receptor was isolated from a human donor in good health. The sequenced sample was PBMCs. The V call is TRBV5-4, the J call TRBJ1-4, with TRBD1 identical over 10 bases. The DNA of the CDR3 is TGTGCCAGCAGCTTGTTTTCGGGACAGGGGAATGAAAAACTGTTTTTT. Protein: CASSLFSGQGNEKLFF. The full variable domain, rest sourced from reference TRBV5-4 and TRBJ1-4, is ETGVTQSPTHLIKTRGQQVTLRCSSQSGHNTVSWYQQALGQGPQFIFQYYREEENGRGNFPPRFSGLQFPNYSSELNVNALELDDSALYLCASSLFSGQGNEKLFFGSGTQLSVL.